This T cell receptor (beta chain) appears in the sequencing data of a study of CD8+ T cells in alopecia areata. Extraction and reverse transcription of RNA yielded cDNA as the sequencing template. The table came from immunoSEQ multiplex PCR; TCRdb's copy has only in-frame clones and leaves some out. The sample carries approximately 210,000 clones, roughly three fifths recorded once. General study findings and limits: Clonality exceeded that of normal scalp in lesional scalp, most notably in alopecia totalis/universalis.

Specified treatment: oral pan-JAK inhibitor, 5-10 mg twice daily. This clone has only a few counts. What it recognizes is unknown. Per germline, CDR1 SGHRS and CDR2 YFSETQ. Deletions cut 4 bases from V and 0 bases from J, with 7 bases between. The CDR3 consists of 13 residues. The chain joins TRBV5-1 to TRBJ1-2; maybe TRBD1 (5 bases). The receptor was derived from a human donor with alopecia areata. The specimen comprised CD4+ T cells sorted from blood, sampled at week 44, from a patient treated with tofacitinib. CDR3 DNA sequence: TGCGCCAGCAGCCCGGACACTAACTATGGCTACACCTTC. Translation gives CASSPDTNYGYTF.